This T cell receptor beta chain was retrieved from a study of blood T cell repertoires in COVID-19. Overall study context: Samples of COVID-19 (acute and convalescent) were obtained from the United States, Italy and Spain. T cells, B-cell-depleted T cells, or PBMCs provided the cDNA or gDNA that served as material.

Adults between about 18 and 89 years of age took part from fewer than 30 US areas. In the source study's methods: Estimates of nucleated cell counts were drawn from the amplification of reference gene primers. The protocol was immunoSEQ multiplex PCR, while the TCRdb copy is restricted to in-frame clones and leaves out a portion. V, J and clone size reflect that table, while D and trimming were determined from the DNA. The sample has some 270,000 clones; approximately 84% are singletons. Sample: PBMCs or T cells enriched from blood (not recorded which). This sequence originates from a man in his forties or fifties who had recovered from COVID-19.

DNA of the CDR3: TGTGCCAGCTCTTTGGCCGGGACAAAGACAGATACGCAGTATTTT. Amino acids: CASSLAGTKTDTQYF. V and J are TRBV6-5 and TRBJ2-3; tentative D call: TRBD1 (6 bases). V lost 8 bases and J lost 3, with 18 bases in between. Germline CDR1 and CDR2: MNHEY and SVGAGI. CDR3 length: 15 amino acids.